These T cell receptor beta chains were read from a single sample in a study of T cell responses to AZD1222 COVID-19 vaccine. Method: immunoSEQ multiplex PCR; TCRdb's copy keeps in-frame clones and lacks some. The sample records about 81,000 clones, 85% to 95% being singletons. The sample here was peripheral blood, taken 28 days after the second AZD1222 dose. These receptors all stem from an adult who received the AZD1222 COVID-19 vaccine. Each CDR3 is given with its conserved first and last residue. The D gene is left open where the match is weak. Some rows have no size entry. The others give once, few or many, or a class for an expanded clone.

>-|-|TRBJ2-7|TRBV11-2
TGTGCCAGCAGCCGGGCCAGTGAGCAGTACTTC
CASSRASEQYF
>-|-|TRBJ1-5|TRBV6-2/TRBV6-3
TGTGCCAGCAGTTACCCGCCCATGGGTAGCAATCAGCCCCAGCATTTT
CASSYPPMGSNQPQHF
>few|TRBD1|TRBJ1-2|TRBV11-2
TGTGCCAGCAGCTTAGATCAGGGGGCGGATGGCTACACCTTC
CASSLDQGADGYTF
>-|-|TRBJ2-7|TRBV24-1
TGTGCCACCAGTGGGCTAGAGAACTACGAGCAGTACTTC
CATSGLENYEQYF
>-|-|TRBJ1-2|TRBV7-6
TGTGCCAGCAGCTTAGGTTGGCAGGGTTATAATGGCTACACCTTC
CASSLGWQGYNGYTF
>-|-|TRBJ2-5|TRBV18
TGTGCCAGCTCACCAGGGGCGGGGGAGACCCAGTACTTC
CASSPGAGETQYF
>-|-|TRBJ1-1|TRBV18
TGTGCCAGCTCACCACCGTCTGCGGACACTGAAGCTTTCTTT
CASSPPSADTEAFF
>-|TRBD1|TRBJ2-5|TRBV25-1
TGTGCCAGCAGTGAATTGGGGGACAGGGCAGAGACCCAGTACTTC
CASSELGDRAETQYF
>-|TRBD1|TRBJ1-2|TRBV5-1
TGCGCCAGCAGCCCTCGGCAGGGGGAGGGCTATGGCTACACCTTC
CASSPRQGEGYGYTF
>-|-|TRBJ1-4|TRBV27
TGTGCCAGCAGTTTATATAGGGCAGACCTTAATGAAAAACTGTTTTTT
CASSLYRADLNEKLFF
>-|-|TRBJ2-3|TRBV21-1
TGTGCCAGCAGCAAAGCGGGGACAGGGGGTCCTCTTGATACGCAGTATTTT
CASSKAGTGGPLDTQYF
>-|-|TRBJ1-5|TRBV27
TGTGCCAGCCGGGGAGGGGGGCAAATCAATCAGCCCCAGCATTTT
CASRGGGQINQPQHF